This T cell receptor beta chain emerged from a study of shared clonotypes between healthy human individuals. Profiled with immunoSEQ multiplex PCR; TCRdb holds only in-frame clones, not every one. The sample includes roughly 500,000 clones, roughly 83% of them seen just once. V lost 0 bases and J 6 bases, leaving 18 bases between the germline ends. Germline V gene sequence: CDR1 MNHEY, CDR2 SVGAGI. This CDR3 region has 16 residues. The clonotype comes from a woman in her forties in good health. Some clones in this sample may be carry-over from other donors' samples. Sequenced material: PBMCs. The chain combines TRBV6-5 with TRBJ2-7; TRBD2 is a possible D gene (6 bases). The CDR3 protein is CASSYSGSASAGEQYF. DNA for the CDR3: TGTGCCAGCAGTTACTCGGGTTCGGCTAGCGCGGGCGAGCAGTACTTC.